The rows below give T cell receptor beta chains drawn from one sample of a study of blood T cell repertoires in COVID-19. TCRdb's table, derived via immunoSEQ multiplex PCR, lists solely in-frame clones and lacks some. The data show a few hundred thousand clones, with 70% to 90% seen just once and less than 2.5% held by the top ten. The sequenced sample consisted of PBMCs or T cells enriched from blood (not recorded which). The receptor source for this set is a man between 40 and 49 years old in a cohort exposed to, infected with or recovered from COVID-19 (not recorded which). The CDR3 runs from the conserved cysteine through the conserved F or W. D genes are given only for firm matches. For some rows the clone size is stated as once, few or many, or as a class when expanded; others skip it.

cdr3_aa	cdr3_nt	v_call	d_call	clone_size	j_call
CAWRLTSGRGSSYEQYF	TGTGCCTGGAGGTTGACTAGCGGGAGAGGAAGTTCCTACGAGCAGTACTTC	TRBV30	TRBD2	.	TRBJ2-7
CASTSGNQPQHF	TGTGCCAGCACGTCAGGGAACCAGCCCCAGCATTTT	TRBV2	.	.	TRBJ1-5
CASSLAVQWQETQYF	TGTGCCAGTAGTTTAGCCGTACAGTGGCAAGAGACCCAGTACTTC	TRBV19	.	.	TRBJ2-5
CASRFGAGVADTQYF	TGTGCCAGTAGGTTCGGGGCGGGAGTGGCAGATACGCAGTATTTT	TRBV19	TRBD2	.	TRBJ2-3
CASSWTGGDTQYF	TGTGCCAGTAGTTGGACAGGCGGAGATACGCAGTATTTT	TRBV19	TRBD1	.	TRBJ2-3
CAWSVGAGGQPQHF	TGTGCCTGGAGTGTAGGGGCAGGGGGCCAGCCCCAGCATTTT	TRBV30	TRBD1	.	TRBJ1-5
CASSQSGKRETDTQYF	TGTGCCAGCAGCCAATCCGGTAAGCGGGAGACAGATACGCAGTATTTT	TRBV4-2	TRBD2	.	TRBJ2-3
CASSVGTGGEGTEAFF	TGTGCCAGCAGCGTTGGGACAGGGGGCGAGGGCACTGAAGCTTTCTTT	TRBV9	TRBD1	.	TRBJ1-1
CARLNVKLFF	TGTGCCAGGTTAAATGTAAAACTGTTTTTT	TRBV6-5	.	.	TRBJ1-4
CASSLGRDRGTDTQYF	TGTGCCAGCAGCTTAGGTCGGGACAGGGGAACAGATACGCAGTATTTT	TRBV7-9	TRBD1	.	TRBJ2-3
CASSLGVLAVGDTQYF	TGTGCCAGCAGTTTAGGGGTACTAGCGGTTGGAGATACGCAGTATTTT	TRBV28	TRBD2	once	TRBJ2-3
CATSRDSASNEQFF	TGTGCCACCAGCAGAGATTCGGCTAGTAATGAGCAGTTCTTC	TRBV15	.	.	TRBJ2-1
CASRVRYQETQYF	TGTGCCAGCAGGGTCCGGTACCAAGAGACCCAGTACTTC	TRBV2	.	.	TRBJ2-5
CAWRGRNTGELFF	TGTGCCTGGAGGGGGAGGAACACCGGGGAGCTGTTTTTT	TRBV30	.	.	TRBJ2-2
CASSLDTVSGYTF	TGTGCCAGCAGTTTGGACACGGTCTCTGGCTACACCTTC	TRBV6-5	.	once	TRBJ1-2
CASRYDSQGIGYTF	TGTGCCAGCAGGTACGACTCACAGGGGATTGGCTACACCTTC	TRBV7-9	TRBD1	once	TRBJ1-2
CASSESAAGNTEAFF	TGCGCCAGCAGTGAGTCGGCGGCGGGGAACACTGAAGCTTTCTTT	TRBV10-1	.	.	TRBJ1-1
CASRRAGGNTEAFF	TGTGCCAGCAGGCGGGCAGGGGGCAACACTGAAGCTTTCTTT	TRBV2	TRBD1	.	TRBJ1-1
CASSPGTNYGYTF	TGTGCCAGCAGTCCGGGAACTAACTATGGCTACACCTTC	TRBV28	.	.	TRBJ1-2
CASSSGREYQETQYF	TGTGCCAGCAGTTCAGGACGGGAGTACCAAGAGACCCAGTACTTC	TRBV28	.	few	TRBJ2-5
CSASSQGLNTEAFF	TGCAGTGCTAGTTCTCAAGGACTTAACACTGAAGCTTTCTTT	TRBV20-1	.	.	TRBJ1-1
CASSPQQGGHEQYF	TGTGCCAGCTCACCACAACAGGGTGGACACGAGCAGTACTTC	TRBV18	.	.	TRBJ2-7
CASSPPSNEQFF	TGTGCCAGCTCTCCGCCCAGCAATGAGCAGTTCTTC	TRBV18	.	.	TRBJ2-1
CASSLGGSGRVETQYF	TGTGCCAGCAGCTTAGGTGGTAGCGGGAGGGTTGAGACCCAGTACTTC	TRBV7-8	TRBD2	.	TRBJ2-5
CASSWGPGTSGRNEQFF	TGCGCCAGCAGCTGGGGACCAGGGACTAGCGGGCGCAATGAGCAGTTCTTC	TRBV5-1	TRBD2	.	TRBJ2-1
CASRLKNGGAHYGYTF	TGTGCAAGTCGCCTTAAAAATGGTGGGGCGCACTATGGCTACACCTTC	TRBV12-2	.	.	TRBJ1-2
CASSIQGDYNQPQHF	TGTGCCAGTAGTATACAGGGGGATTACAATCAGCCCCAGCATTTT	TRBV19	TRBD1	few	TRBJ1-5
CASSVVSSYNEQFF	TGCGCCAGCAGTGTGGTGAGCTCCTACAATGAGCAGTTCTTC	TRBV5-1	.	once	TRBJ2-1
CASSLEGGSSYEQYF	TGTGCCAGCAGTCTAGAGGGCGGGAGCTCCTACGAGCAGTACTTC	TRBV11-2	TRBD2	.	TRBJ2-7
CASSKVPTSGTPDTQYF	TGTGCCAGCAGCAAGGTTCCAACTAGCGGGACCCCAGATACGCAGTATTTT	TRBV11-2	TRBD2	.	TRBJ2-3
CASSSSLQGATQPQHF	TGTGCCAGCAGCTCGTCCTTACAGGGGGCGACTCAGCCCCAGCATTTT	TRBV5-8	TRBD1	few	TRBJ1-5
CASSSTVYEQYF	TGCGCCAGCAGCTCTACAGTCTACGAGCAGTACTTC	TRBV5-1	.	once	TRBJ2-7
CASWSSGGTDTQYF	TGTGCCAGCTGGAGCTCGGGGGGCACAGATACGCAGTATTTT	TRBV18	.	.	TRBJ2-3
CASSQAGDYEQYF	TGTGCCAGCTCACAGGCAGGGGACTACGAGCAGTACTTC	TRBV18	.	.	TRBJ2-7
CASSLERQGESGFF	TGTGCCAGCAGCTTGGAGAGACAGGGGGAATCAGGGTTCTTC	TRBV7-9	TRBD1	.	TRBJ2-1
CASSQRSGTSAGELFF	TGTGCCAGCAGCCAAAGATCCGGGACTAGCGCCGGGGAGCTGTTTTTT	TRBV3-1/TRBV3-2	TRBD2	few	TRBJ2-2
CASSPRTSGNTGELFF	TGTGCCAGCAGCCCCCGGACTAGCGGGAACACCGGGGAGCTGTTTTTT	TRBV7-8	TRBD2	.	TRBJ2-2
CASSYSIGDEQFF	TGTGCCAGCAGTTACTCGATAGGGGATGAGCAGTTCTTC	TRBV6-5	.	.	TRBJ2-1
CAWSRTSGMTDTQYF	TGTGCCTGGAGCAGGACTAGCGGGATGACAGATACGCAGTATTTT	TRBV30	TRBD2	.	TRBJ2-3
CASSFAGRYAKAFF	TGTGCCAGCAGCTTCGCAGGGAGGTACGCGAAAGCTTTCTTT	TRBV11-1	.	.	TRBJ1-1
CASSARGTSRNEQFF	TGTGCCAGCAGCGCCCGTGGGACTAGCAGAAATGAGCAGTTCTTC	TRBV7-2	TRBD2	.	TRBJ2-1
CASSLGQGVKAGANVLTF	TGTGCCAGCAGTTTAGGACAGGGGGTTAAAGCTGGGGCCAACGTCCTGACTTTC	TRBV28	TRBD1	.	TRBJ2-6
CASSPQGATGNTIYF	TGTGCCAGCAGTCCGCAGGGGGCAACGGGAAACACCATATATTTT	TRBV27	TRBD1	.	TRBJ1-3
CASMGASYEQYF	TGTGCCAGTATGGGGGCCTCCTACGAGCAGTACTTC	TRBV19	.	few	TRBJ2-7
CASSDGEGGGYGYTF	TGCGCCAGCAGTGACGGGGAGGGTGGGGGCTATGGCTACACCTTC	TRBV10-1	.	.	TRBJ1-2
CASSLGLAGAYF	TGTGCCAGCAGTTTGGGACTAGCGGGAGCGTACTTC	TRBV28	TRBD2	.	TRBJ2-5
CASSVDRGTYEQYF	TGTGCCAGCAGTGTGGACAGAGGTACCTACGAGCAGTACTTC	TRBV2	.	few	TRBJ2-7
CASSMTNKRDNEQFF	TGTGCCAGTAGTATGACCAACAAGCGGGACAATGAGCAGTTCTTC	TRBV19	.	.	TRBJ2-1
CASSLTGNGEQYF	TGTGCCAGCAGCCTGACAGGGAATGGCGAGCAGTACTTC	TRBV2	TRBD1	.	TRBJ2-7
CASSYGTGGNEQFF	TGTGCCAGCAGCTACGGGACAGGGGGCAATGAGCAGTTCTTC	TRBV7-2	TRBD1	.	TRBJ2-1
CASELPNAGTAAEQYF	TGTGCCAGCGAGCTTCCGAACGCCGGGACAGCAGCCGAGCAGTACTTC	TRBV7-9	TRBD1	.	TRBJ2-7
CASKSSPGTDTQYF	TGTGCCAGCAAGTCCAGTCCAGGCACAGATACGCAGTATTTT	TRBV6-5	.	.	TRBJ2-3